A single sample is the source of the 11 T cell receptor beta chains below, sequenced in a study of graft-versus-host responses after intestinal transplantation. The authors plated roughly 200,000 CFSE-labeled responder cells with roughly 200,000 irradiated, violet-dye-labeled stimulator cells. Some clones are missing from TCRdb's copy, which holds only in-frame ones; the method was immunoSEQ multiplex PCR. The sample carries 7,000 or so clones, approximately 25% recorded once. Sample: alloreactive CD8+ T cells from a mixed lymphocyte reaction culture, taken before transplantation. As to subset: CFSE-low proliferating T cells sorted from roughly 6-day pre-transplant mixed lymphocyte reaction (GvH or HvG direction). These receptors came from a human patient who was an organ donor for intestinal transplantation.

The chain is built from TRBV5-4 and TRBJ2-5; a weak D match, TRBD2 (5 bases). The germline V gene encodes CDR1 SGHNT and CDR2 YYREEE (reference sequence). This CDR3 has 14 residues. The germline V and J ends were trimmed by 0 bases and 4 bases, with 10 bases remaining between them. The CDR3 loop reads CASSLGLARETQYF. Here the CDR3 DNA reads TGTGCCAGCAGCTTGGGGCTAGCTAGAGAGACCCAGTACTTC.

In its sample, this clone was seen a few times. This chain links TRBV4-3 with TRBJ2-7; 10 bases are a match to TRBD2. J lost 1 base, V lost 3 bases, and 6 bases had no gene match. The germline V gene has CDR1 LGHNA and CDR2 YSLEER. The CDR3 loop spans 16 amino acids. CDR3 in amino acids: CASSQSGTSESYEQYF. CDR3 DNA: TGCGCCAGCAGCCAGTCCGGGACTAGCGAATCCTACGAGCAGTACTTC.

J is TRBJ1-5 and V is TRBV6-5; D not certain. This CDR3 is built from 15 residues. Trimming stripped 6 bases from V and 0 bases from J, with 12 bases between. Germline V gene lookup returns CDR1 MNHEY and CDR2 SVGAGI. CDR3 loop: CASRSTELSNQPQHF. Written as DNA, the CDR3 is TGTGCCAGCAGGTCGACGGAACTTAGCAATCAGCCCCAGCATTTT.

The chain couples TRBV6-1 to TRBJ2-1; TRBD2 matches at 7 bases. Germline-derived CDR1 and CDR2 are MNHNS and SASEGT. V lost 6 bases to trimming and J lost 7 bases; unmatched junction nucleotides: 3. The CDR3 is 12 residues long. CDR3 DNA: TGTGCCAGCAGCTGGGGACTAAATGAGCAGTTCTTC. Translating gives CASSWGLNEQFF.

This chain links TRBV25-1 with TRBJ2-7; 11 bases are a match to TRBD1. The V gene end was trimmed by 5 bases and the J gene end by 4 bases; junction bases not matched to a gene: 10. Germline CDR1 is MGHDK and CDR2 is SYGVNS. This CDR3 is 16 amino acids long. CDR3 residues: CASSWPGTGGKYEQYF. DNA for the CDR3: TGTGCCAGCAGTTGGCCGGGGACAGGGGGAAAGTACGAGCAGTACTTC.

Only a few counts were recorded for this clone. The chain has TRBV6-9 and TRBJ1-5; D possibly corresponds to TRBD1 (6 bases). V was pared by 4 bases and J by 6 bases, with 10 bases between. This CDR3 is 13 amino acids long. Germline CDR1 is MNHGY and CDR2 is SVAAGI. The CDR3 DNA reads as TGTGCCAGCAGTTGGGGGGCGCGTCAGCCCCAGCATTTT. Protein product: CASSWGARQPQHF.

On this clone itself: Relative to the germline gene, one junction end is altered; a read error may explain this. The chain employs TRBV4-1 and TRBJ2-7; the D gene is possibly TRBD2 (6 bases). The CDR3 sequence is 14 residues long. Germline V gene lookup returns CDR1 MGHRA and CDR2 YSYEKL. The CDR3 reads CASSQVWGEDEQHF. The DNA of the CDR3 is TGCGCCAGCAGCCAAGTGTGGGGGGAAGACGAGCAGCACTTC.

The chain recombines TRBV5-1 with TRBJ2-2; D ambiguous. Trimming cost V 0 bases and J 8 bases, with 14 bases left between them. CDR1 and CDR2 (germline): SGHRS, YFSETQ. There are 15 residues in the CDR3. Here the CDR3 DNA reads TGCGCCAGCAGCTTGGCCGCGCTAGTTGGAGGGGAGCTGTTTTTT. The encoded protein is CASSLAALVGGELFF.

This chain links TRBV29-1 with TRBJ2-5, with 7 bases fitting TRBD2. The J call may be faulty, since TRBJ2-7 better matches the DNA end. The CDR3 extends over 13 amino acids. Germline CDR1 is SQVTM and CDR2 is ANQGSEA. CDR3 DNA: TGCAGCGTTGAGGGGGGGGAGTTAGGCGAGCAGTACTTC. Translation: CSVEGGELGEQYF.

This clone has just a few counts. The rearrangement joins TRBV6-1 to TRBJ2-1, with D possibly being TRBD1 (6 bases). This CDR3 spans 14 amino acids. Germline-derived CDR1 and CDR2 are MNHNS and SASEGT. The V and J ends lost 5 bases and 5 bases respectively, with 13 bases between them. The CDR3 DNA is TGTGCCAGCAGTTTAGCGACAGGACACAATGAGCAGTTCTTC. It translates to CASSLATGHNEQFF.

The chain links TRBV7-2 to TRBJ2-1; tentatively, D is TRBD2 (6 bases). V lost 0 bases and J lost 6, with 12 bases in between. Germline lookup yields CDR1 SGHTA and CDR2 FQGNSA. CDR3 length: 15 amino acids. The CDR3 DNA sequence: TGTGCCAGCAGCTTAGCTTTACTAGCACTCAATGAGCAGTTCTTC. Translated, it gives CASSLALLALNEQFF.